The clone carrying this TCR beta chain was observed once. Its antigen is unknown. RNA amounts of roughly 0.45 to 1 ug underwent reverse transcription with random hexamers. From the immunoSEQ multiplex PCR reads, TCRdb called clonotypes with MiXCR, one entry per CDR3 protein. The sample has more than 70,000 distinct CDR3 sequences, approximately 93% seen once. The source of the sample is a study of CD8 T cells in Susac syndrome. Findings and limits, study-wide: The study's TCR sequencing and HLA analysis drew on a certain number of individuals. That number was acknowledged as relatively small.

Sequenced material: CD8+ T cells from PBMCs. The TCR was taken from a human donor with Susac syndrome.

The CDR3 nucleotides read TGCAGCGTTCCCCACGGGCCCCAAGAGACCCAGTACTTC. Translated, it gives CSVPHGPQETQYF. The V and J genes are TRBV29-1 and TRBJ2-5; D gene ambiguous. This CDR3 has 13 amino acids. The ends were cut back, 5 bases at V and 1 base at J, with 11 bases in the middle. Per the germline V gene, CDR1 is SQVTM and CDR2 is ANQGSEA.